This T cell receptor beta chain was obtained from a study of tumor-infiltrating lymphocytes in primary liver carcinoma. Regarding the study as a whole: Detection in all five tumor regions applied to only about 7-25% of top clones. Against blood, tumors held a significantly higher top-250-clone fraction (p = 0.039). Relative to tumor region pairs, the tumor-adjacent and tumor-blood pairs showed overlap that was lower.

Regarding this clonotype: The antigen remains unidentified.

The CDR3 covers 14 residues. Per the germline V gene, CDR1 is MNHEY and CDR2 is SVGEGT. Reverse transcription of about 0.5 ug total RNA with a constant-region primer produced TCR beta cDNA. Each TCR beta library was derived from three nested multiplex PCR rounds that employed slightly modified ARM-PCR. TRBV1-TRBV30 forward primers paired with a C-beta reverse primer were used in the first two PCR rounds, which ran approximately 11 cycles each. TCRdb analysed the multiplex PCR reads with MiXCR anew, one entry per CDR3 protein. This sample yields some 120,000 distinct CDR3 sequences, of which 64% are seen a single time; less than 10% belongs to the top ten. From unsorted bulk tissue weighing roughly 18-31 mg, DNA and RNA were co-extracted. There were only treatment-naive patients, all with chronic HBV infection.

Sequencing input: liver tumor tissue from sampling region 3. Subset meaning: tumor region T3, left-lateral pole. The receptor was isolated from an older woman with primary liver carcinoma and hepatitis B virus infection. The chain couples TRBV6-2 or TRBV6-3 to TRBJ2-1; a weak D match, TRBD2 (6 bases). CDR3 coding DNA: TGTACTAGCAGACCCGACGGGGGTTTCAATGAGCAGTTCTTC. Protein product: CTSRPDGGFNEQFF.